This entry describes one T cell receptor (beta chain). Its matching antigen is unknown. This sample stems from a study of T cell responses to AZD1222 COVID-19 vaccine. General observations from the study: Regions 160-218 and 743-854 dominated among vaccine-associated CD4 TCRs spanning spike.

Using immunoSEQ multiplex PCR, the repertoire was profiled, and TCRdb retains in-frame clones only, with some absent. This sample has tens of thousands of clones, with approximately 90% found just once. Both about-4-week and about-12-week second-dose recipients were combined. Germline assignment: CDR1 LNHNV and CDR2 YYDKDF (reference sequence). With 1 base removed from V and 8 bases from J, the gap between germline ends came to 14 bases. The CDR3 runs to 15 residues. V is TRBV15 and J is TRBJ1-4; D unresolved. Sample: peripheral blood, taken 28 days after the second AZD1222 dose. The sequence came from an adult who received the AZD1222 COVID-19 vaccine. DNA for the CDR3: TGTGCCACCAGCAGAGGCCCGGCTCGAATGGAAAAACTGTTTTTT. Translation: CATSRGPARMEKLFF.